This T cell receptor (beta chain) was identified in a study of blood T cells in healthy people across ages. The V gene's germline CDR1 is SEHNR and CDR2 FQNEAQ (reference sequence). The CDR3 runs 16 residues. Study findings and constraints: Long-lived donors carried more naive CD4+ cells and greater diversity than aged donors. Considered underestimates were the diversity estimates obtained from one million T cells.

Turning to this clonotype: Its target is unknown. One end of the junction varies from germline; a read error may be responsible.

A second 7 to 11 cycle PCR used barcoded and J-beta primers. Each TCR beta cDNA got a 12-nucleotide random molecular identifier. Each CDR3 protein is one row after TCRdb ran MiXCR on the 5' RACE reads. The table lists about 1.7 million distinct CDR3 sequences, 28% of them singletons, with 7.7% in the top ten. The clonotype comes from a woman under 40 in good health. The sample taken for sequencing was blood. This chain joins TRBV7-9 and TRBJ2-5; no clear D. CDR3 DNA sequence: TGTGTCAGCAGCTTAGGCGGTAGATCCTGGCAAGAGACCCAGTACTTC. Translated, it gives CVSSLGGRSWQETQYF.